The present T cell receptor beta chain was sequenced within a study of shared T cell receptors in the human thymus. The ends were cut back, 5 bases at V and 1 base at J, with 17 bases in the middle. CDR3 length equals 15 residues. CDR1 is GTSNPN and CDR2 is SVGIG in the germline V gene (reference sequence). Data came from immunoSEQ multiplex PCR; TCRdb stores just in-frame clones and leaves some out. The sample has over 350,000 clones; 85% to 95% are singletons. This TCR derives from a human donor. The chain is built from TRBV30 and TRBJ1-1; no clear D. Sequencing was performed on thymocytes. For the CDR3, the DNA is TGTGCCTGGGAGGTGGCCGGCAGATGGAACACTGAAGCTTTCTTT. Translating gives CAWEVAGRWNTEAFF.